Shown below are 23 T cell receptor beta chains from a single sample sequenced in a study of monozygotic twins with inflammatory bowel disease. TCRdb reprocessed the 5' RACE reads; each CDR3 protein has one entry and no DNA is given. The sample includes approximately 330,000 distinct CDR3 sequences. Material: blood. These receptors were collected from a human donor with ulcerative colitis or Crohn's disease, or a healthy co-twin of an affected twin (not recorded which).

The CDR3: CASSSRDRGTQYF. The chain links TRBV28 to TRBJ2-5; TCRdb calls TRBD1, which cannot be checked without DNA. CDR3 length equals 13 residues. Germline V gene sequence: CDR1 MDHEN, CDR2 SYDVKM.

The V and J genes are TRBV29-1 and TRBJ2-7; TCRdb returns TRBD2, unconfirmable since there is no DNA. Germline CDR1 and CDR2: SQVTM and ANQGSEA. The CDR3 is made up of 14 amino acids. CDR3 region: CSVSTSGISYEQYF.

V is TRBV20-1 and J is TRBJ2-1; TCRdb gives TRBD2 as the D gene, but with no DNA this cannot be confirmed. In germline, CDR1 is DFQATT, CDR2 SNEGSKA (reference sequence). The CDR3 runs to 19 residues. CDR3 sequence: CSARKGLAGGFSSYNEQFF.

The chain is built from TRBV5-5 and TRBJ1-5; TCRdb gives TRBD1 as the D gene, but with no DNA this cannot be confirmed. The germline CDR1 and CDR2 sequences are SGHKS and YYEKEE (reference sequence). The CDR3 totals 17 residues. The CDR3 spells CASRPGTPEARNQPQHF.

The chain is built from TRBV10-3 and TRBJ1-2; no DNA is available, so the TRBD1 call from TCRdb remains unchecked. CDR1 and CDR2 from the germline V gene are ENHRY and SYGVKD. The CDR3 runs 13 residues. The CDR3 is CTISESQETGYTF.

The chain uses TRBV5-1 and TRBJ2-5; TCRdb returns TRBD1, unconfirmable since there is no DNA. The length of the CDR3 is 18 residues. The germline gives CDR1 SGHRS, CDR2 YFSETQ. CDR3 sequence: CASSSPFPSGNRGETQYF.

The V call is TRBV3-1, the J call TRBJ2-1; TCRdb gives TRBD2 as the D gene, but with no DNA this cannot be confirmed. Germline CDR1 is LGHDT and CDR2 is YNNKEL (reference sequence). This CDR3 spans 14 amino acids. CDR3 region: CASSQGQAGNEQFF.

This chain uses TRBV7-2 with TRBJ1-2. This CDR3 comprises 16 residues. Germline-derived CDR1 and CDR2 are SGHTA and FQGNSA. CDR3 sequence reads: CASSFQGQLANYGYTF. Using reference TRBV7-2 and TRBJ1-2 for the parts outside the CDR3, the full variable domain is GAGVSQSPSNKVTEKGKDVELRCDPISGHTALYWYRQSLGQGLEFLIYFQGNSAPDKSGLPSDRFSAERTGGSVSTLTIQRTQQEDSAVYLCASSFQGQLANYGYTFGSGTRLTVV.

The chain combines TRBV5-1 with TRBJ1-4; the D call from TCRdb, TRBD1, cannot be confirmed without DNA. Germline values: CDR1 SGHRS, CDR2 YFSETQ. The CDR3 covers 16 residues. This CDR3 reads CASSLARGPTNEKLFF.

J is TRBJ2-7 and V is TRBV5-1. Germline CDR1 reads SGHRS; CDR2 reads YFSETQ. The length of the CDR3 is 15 residues. The CDR3 reads CASSFNGDGTYEQYF.

The rearrangement links TRBV5-4 to TRBJ1-1; the D call from TCRdb, TRBD1, cannot be confirmed without DNA. The CDR3 length is 14 residues. Germline V gives CDR1 SGHNT, CDR2 YYREEE (reference sequence). The CDR3 loop is CASSKDNMNTEAFF. The full variable domain, in which reference TRBV5-4 and TRBJ1-1 provide the parts outside the CDR3, is ETGVTQSPTHLIKTRGQQVTLRCSSQSGHNTVSWYQQALGQGPQFIFQYYREEENGRGNFPPRFSGLQFPNYSSELNVNALELDDSALYLCASSKDNMNTEAFFGQGTRLTVV.

The chain uses TRBV6-1 and TRBJ2-7; as DNA is missing, the TRBD1 call by TCRdb cannot be tested. CDR1 is MNHNS and CDR2 is SASEGT in the germline V gene. The CDR3 extends over 15 amino acids. CDR3 residues: CASTESLTGGYEQYF.

V and J are TRBV4-2 and TRBJ2-1; TCRdb names TRBD2, which stays unverified in the absence of DNA. Germline values: CDR1 LGHNA, CDR2 YNFKEQ. CDR3 length: 20 residues. This CDR3 is CASSQEGPHTSGSISSLQFF.

The CDR3 spells CASSPTGGAETQYF. This rearrangement joins TRBV28 to TRBJ2-5; lacking DNA, the TRBD1 call made by TCRdb goes unchecked. CDR1 is MDHEN and CDR2 is SYDVKM in the germline V gene. This CDR3 comprises 14 residues.

The chain employs TRBV11-2 and TRBJ2-3; TCRdb's assignment of TRBD1 cannot be checked, as there is no DNA. This CDR3 is built from 16 residues. Germline V CDR1 and CDR2: SGHAT, FQNNGV. CDR3 sequence reads: CASSLSGGVRSNTQYF.

CDR3 loop: CASSWRDGGNSPLHF. The chain is built from TRBV5-1 and TRBJ1-6; TCRdb's D gene call, TRBD1, goes unchecked for lack of DNA. Germline lookup yields CDR1 SGHRS and CDR2 YFSETQ. The CDR3 totals 15 residues.

The chain links TRBV19 to TRBJ1-4. This CDR3 comprises 16 residues. Germline V gene data show CDR1 as LNHDA and CDR2 as SQIVND (reference sequence). CDR3 residues: CASSIGEIATNEKLFF.

The chain recombines TRBV4-1 with TRBJ2-5; without DNA, the TCRdb call of TRBD2 cannot be checked. Germline CDR1 is MGHRA and CDR2 is YSYEKL. The CDR3 has 16 residues. CDR3 loop: CASSPTPSGSPETQYF.

The gene calls are TRBV3-1 and TRBJ1-5. From germline, CDR1 is LGHDT and CDR2 YNNKEL (reference sequence). The CDR3 runs to 14 residues. CDR3 loop: CASSQDRDYQPQHF.

This rearrangement joins TRBV12-3 or TRBV12-4 to TRBJ2-3; as DNA is missing, the TRBD2 call by TCRdb cannot be tested. CDR3 size: 16 residues. The CDR3: CASSPSGSPTTDTQYF.

The chain links TRBV7-8 to TRBJ1-1. The CDR3 totals 14 residues. Germline values: CDR1 SGHVS, CDR2 FQNEAQ. The CDR3 loop reads CASSQGPRATEAFF.

This sequence joins TRBV24-1 and TRBJ2-3; the D call from TCRdb, TRBD2, cannot be confirmed without DNA. CDR1 KGHDR and CDR2 SFDVKD come from the germline V gene. The CDR3 extends over 15 amino acids. CDR3: CATSTPSGSTDTQYF.

The chain couples TRBV6-1 to TRBJ1-1. CDR3 length equals 14 residues. CDR1 is MNHNS and CDR2 is SASEGT in the germline V gene. The CDR3 sequence is CASSIADENTEAFF.